The clone carrying this T cell receptor beta chain was seen at least ten times. Its antigen remains unknown. The CDR3 contains 16 residues. The germline V gene encodes CDR1 LNHDA and CDR2 SQIVND (reference sequence). With 2 bases removed from V and 6 bases from J, the gap between germline ends came to 17 bases. This specimen belongs to a study of regulatory T cells in long-lasting Graves disease. CDR3-region Arm-PCR and iRepertoire HTBI primers produced the TCR beta libraries. Study processing details: Overall, samples carried around 68 TRBV and over 12 TRBJ segments. TCRdb reprocessed the multiplex PCR reads via MiXCR and lists one record per CDR3 protein. None of the V and J calls come from the authors' own analysis; TCRdb made them. The sample contains 300,000 to 450,000 distinct CDR3 sequences, roughly a sixth of which appear only once. Time point described: newly diagnosed GD, antithyroid drugs for less than 3 months. The TCR library used RNA extracted from PBMCs. It was American Thyroid Association guidelines that determined Graves' disease diagnosis.

Notes on the study in general: Newly diagnosed patients shared 966 public clonotypes; persistent patients shared about 2,500.

The sample here was peripheral blood mononuclear cells (PBMCs), taken at new diagnosis, from a patient treated with antithyroid drugs. The J gene is TRBJ1-5, the V gene TRBV19; D may be TRBD1 (5 bases). This sequence originates from a female donor with Graves disease. The CDR3 reads CASSISTRGIGQPQHF. The CDR3 DNA sequence: TGTGCCAGTAGTATATCCACCCGGGGGATTGGTCAGCCCCAGCATTTT.